The 24 T cell receptor beta chains reported below all come from one sample, sequenced in a study of circulating and synovial CD4+ cells in juvenile arthritis (TCRdb year 2014). The library came from the immunoSEQ multiplex PCR assay. TCRdb carries this immuneACCESS record with in-frame sequences only. Its versions omit some clonotypes, under half of them owing to an unresolved V gene in the studies checked, with the rest unexplained. Within this sample are some 16,000 clones, with approximately 90% of them counted one time only. The top ten constitute approximately 0.73% of the sample. The sample taken for sequencing was CD4+ T cells from blood. These receptors were taken from a human donor with juvenile idiopathic arthritis.

V and J are TRBV6-1 and TRBJ2-6; D not certain. This CDR3 is 14 amino acids long. The ends were cut back, 6 bases at V and 0 bases at J, with 6 bases in the middle. Germline V gene sequence: CDR1 MNHNS, CDR2 SASEGT. The CDR3 coding sequence is TGTGCCAGCAGCGCTATCTCTGGGGCCAACGTCCTGACTTTC. Translation: CASSAISGANVLTF.

V usage is TRBV2 and J usage is TRBJ2-1; TRBD2 might be the D (5 bases). CDR1 is SNHLY and CDR2 is FYNNEI in the germline V gene. Between the trimmed V and J ends, which lost 8 bases and 3 bases, there was a span of 5 bases. The CDR3 consists of 11 residues. CDR3 amino acids: CASRDYNEQFF. The CDR3 nucleotides read TGTGCCAGCCGGGACTACAATGAGCAGTTCTTC.

The V call is TRBV6-1, the J call TRBJ2-3; possibly TRBD2 for D (6 bases). Trimming pared 8 bases from V and 4 bases from J, leaving 16 bases between. Per the germline V gene, CDR1 is MNHNS and CDR2 is SASEGT. This CDR3 has 14 residues. The CDR3 reads CASGDEGGPDTQYF. DNA of the CDR3: TGTGCCAGCGGAGACGAGGGAGGTCCAGATACGCAGTATTTT.

As for this clone: The junction does not match germline at one end; this may be a read error. The V call is TRBV7-7, the J call TRBJ2-5, with 11 positions matching TRBD2. The CDR3 loop spans 15 amino acids. Germline lookup yields CDR1 SSHAT and CDR2 FNYEAQ (reference sequence). The chain's CDR3 is CASTLNSGRAETQYF. The CDR3 DNA reads TGTGCCAGCACCTTAAATAGCGGGAGGGCCGAGACCCAGTACTTC.

J is TRBJ2-1 and V is TRBV15; no clear D gene. Germline V gene data show CDR1 as LNHNV and CDR2 as YYDKDF (reference sequence). The ends were cut back, 5 bases at V and 9 bases at J, with 20 bases in the middle. This CDR3 is built from 15 residues. CDR3 DNA sequence: TGTGCCACCAGCCGCGCCCTAACAGAGATACGTGAGCAGTTCTTC. Amino acids: CATSRALTEIREQFF.

This chain connects TRBV7-2 to TRBJ2-1; 7 bases are shared with TRBD2. Germline values: CDR1 SGHTA, CDR2 FQGNSA. The junction had 5 bases not matched to a gene; V was cut back by 0 bases and J by 6 bases. The CDR3 contains 15 residues. The CDR3: CASSLAGTKFNEQFF. The CDR3 DNA follows: TGTGCCAGCAGCTTAGCAGGGACTAAATTCAATGAGCAGTTCTTC.

V and J are TRBV19 and TRBJ2-2, with 9 nucleotides matching TRBD1. This CDR3 is 14 amino acids long. Germline V CDR1 and CDR2: LNHDA, SQIVND (reference sequence). Losses at the gene ends were 7 bases for V and 3 bases for J; bases not matched to a gene: 3. As DNA, the CDR3 is TGTGCCAGTAATACAGGGGGCGACACCGGGGAGCTGTTTTTT. Amino acid sequence: CASNTGGDTGELFF. The variable domain in full, completed from reference TRBV19 and TRBJ2-2, reads DGGITQSPKYLFRKEGQNVTLSCEQNLNHDAMYWYRQDPGQGLRLIYYSQIVNDFQKGDIAEGYSVSREKKESFPLTVTSAQKNPTAFYLCASNTGGDTGELFFGEGSRLTVL.

The V gene is TRBV7-6, the J gene TRBJ1-1; D call uncertain. Trimming left V 2 bases short and J 5 bases short, with 12 bases between. Germline V lookup: CDR1 SGHVS, CDR2 FNYEAQ. The CDR3 length is 14 residues. The CDR3 DNA is TGTGCCAGCAGCTTAAGACAAGGAGGTACTGAAGCTTTCTTT. Translation: CASSLRQGGTEAFF.

The rearrangement links TRBV19 to TRBJ1-1; D is undetermined. The V end was cut by 7 bases, the J end by 4 bases, with 16 bases between. Germline V gene data show CDR1 as LNHDA and CDR2 as SQIVND (reference sequence). The CDR3 runs to 14 residues. The CDR3 loop reads CASTIARGVTEAFF. CDR3 bases: TGTGCCAGTACCATTGCGCGGGGTGTCACTGAAGCTTTCTTT. The full variable domain, completed using reference TRBV19 and TRBJ1-1, is DGGITQSPKYLFRKEGQNVTLSCEQNLNHDAMYWYRQDPGQGLRLIYYSQIVNDFQKGDIAEGYSVSREKKESFPLTVTSAQKNPTAFYLCASTIARGVTEAFFGQGTRLTVV.

The rearrangement links TRBV28 to TRBJ2-4, with a possible D match to TRBD2 (5 bases). Germline V lookup: CDR1 MDHEN, CDR2 SYDVKM. V was trimmed by 5 bases and J by 8 bases, leaving 13 bases between them. The CDR3 covers 13 residues. CDR3 nucleotide sequence: TGTGCCAGCAGTGGGAGTTGGGGAGACATTCAGTACTTC. Amino acid sequence: CASSGSWGDIQYF.

This chain uses TRBV2 with TRBJ1-1, with 8 bases that match TRBD1. The length of the CDR3 is 15 residues. V was pared by 6 bases and J by 4 bases, with 10 bases of the junction left unmatched. Germline lookup yields CDR1 SNHLY and CDR2 FYNNEI. As DNA, the CDR3 is TGTGCCAGCAGATTCAGGGGGCCGGGAGGCACTGAAGCTTTCTTT. Encoded protein: CASRFRGPGGTEAFF.

The V call is TRBV6-1, the J call TRBJ2-7; D perhaps matches TRBD1 (5 bases). CDR3 length: 14 residues. The germline V gene encodes CDR1 MNHNS and CDR2 SASEGT. The V gene lost 0 bases and the J gene lost 3 bases, with 9 bases spanning the gap. The CDR3 reads CASSEAGQSYEQYF. The CDR3, as DNA: TGTGCCAGCAGTGAAGCGGGGCAAAGCTACGAGCAGTACTTC.

The V call is TRBV2, the J call TRBJ2-7, with D possibly matching TRBD1 (6 bases). This CDR3 spans 14 amino acids. Germline V CDR1 and CDR2: SNHLY, FYNNEI. Trimming removed 7 bases from V and 0 bases from J, with 13 bases in between. As DNA, the CDR3 is TGTGCCAGCAACATAGACAGGAGCTCCTACGAGCAGTACTTC. Translated: CASNIDRSSYEQYF.

This clone was counted between two and nine times. This specimen includes other DNA sequences encoding the same CDR3. The genes are TRBV27 and TRBJ1-2; tentatively, D is TRBD1 (6 bases). V was pared by 0 bases and J by 5 bases, with 10 bases between. This CDR3 spans 14 amino acids. Germline V gives CDR1 MNHEY, CDR2 SMNVEV (reference sequence). CDR3 region: CASSLSGQGYGYTF. CDR3 nucleotides: TGTGCCAGCAGTTTATCAGGGCAGGGGTATGGCTACACCTTC.

This clone was seen just once. This chain connects TRBV7-9 to TRBJ2-2, with 11 nucleotides matching TRBD1. Germline V gene sequence: CDR1 SEHNR, CDR2 FQNEAQ (reference sequence). V shed 1 base, J shed 5 bases, and the junction held 6 bases outside the gene matches. This CDR3 has 17 residues. CDR3 in amino acids: CASSLEFGDRGTGELFF. DNA of the CDR3: TGTGCCAGCAGCTTAGAATTCGGGGACAGGGGGACCGGGGAGCTGTTTTTT.

This rearrangement joins TRBV10-3 to TRBJ2-1; TRBD1 matches at 7 bases. The ends lost 6 bases at V and 8 bases at J; junction bases unmatched: 7. The CDR3 has 13 amino acids. The germline V gene encodes CDR1 ENHRY and CDR2 SYGVKD. Here the CDR3 reads CAIREDRSDEQFF. CDR3 in DNA: TGTGCCATCAGGGAGGACAGGTCTGATGAGCAGTTCTTC.

V is TRBV7-3 and J is TRBJ2-1; TRBD1 matches at 9 bases. The germline V gene encodes CDR1 SGHTA and CDR2 FQGTGA. The CDR3 is made up of 15 amino acids. The V and J ends lost 5 bases and 7 bases, in that order; junction bases with no gene match: 9. CDR3 amino acids: CASSIGTGLSNEQFF. CDR3 coding DNA: TGTGCCAGCAGCATAGGGACAGGGTTATCAAATGAGCAGTTCTTC.

In the case of this clone: Relative to the germline gene, one junction end is altered; a read error may explain this. The rearrangement uses TRBV6-5 and TRBJ1-5; 7 bases are a match to TRBD1. The CDR3 runs to 15 residues. Germline V gene sequence: CDR1 MNHEY, CDR2 SVGAGI. This CDR3 is CASSYDREPDQPQHF. The CDR3 DNA sequence: TGTGCTAGCAGTTACGACAGGGAACCGGATCAGCCCCAGCATTTT.

Written as DNA, the CDR3 is TGTGCCTGGCAGGGCAATTCACCCCTCCACTTT. The encoded protein is CAWQGNSPLHF. The chain has TRBV30 and TRBJ1-6; a possible D gene is TRBD1 (5 bases). Trimming pared 5 bases from V and 7 bases from J, leaving 6 bases between. Germline CDR1 reads GTSNPN; CDR2 reads SVGIG (reference sequence). The CDR3 is 11 amino acids.

The chain joins TRBV2 to TRBJ1-2; a weak D match, TRBD1 (6 bases). The CDR3 is 15 amino acids. CDR1 and CDR2 from the germline V gene are SNHLY and FYNNEI. V was clipped by 6 bases and J by 0 bases, with 14 bases between them. In DNA form, the CDR3 reads TGTGCCAGCAGACCCGGGACATCCACTAACTATGGCTACACCTTC. Translated: CASRPGTSTNYGYTF.

The chain uses TRBV18 and TRBJ1-4; unclear D gene. V lost 1 base to trimming and J lost 8 bases, with 8 bases between them. The CDR3 spans 13 residues. Germline values: CDR1 KGHSH, CDR2 LQKENI. The CDR3 is CASSPLKTEKLFF. CDR3 nucleotides: TGTGCCAGCTCACCACTGAAGACAGAAAAACTGTTTTTT. Supplemented by reference TRBV18 and TRBJ1-4, the full variable domain reads NAGVMQNPRHLVRRRGQEARLRCSPMKGHSHVYWYRQLPEEGLKFMVYLQKENIIDESGMPKERFSAEFPKEGPSILRIQQVVRGDSAAYFCASSPLKTEKLFFGSGTQLSVL.

The chain combines TRBV7-9 with TRBJ2-2; 7 positions agree with TRBD1. The germline V gene has CDR1 SEHNR and CDR2 FQNEAQ (reference sequence). V trimming: 5 bases; J trimming: 0 bases; junction bases outside the gene matches: 6. The CDR3 loop spans 16 amino acids. This CDR3 is CASSVNRGPNTGELFF. The CDR3 nucleotides are TGTGCCAGCAGCGTCAACAGGGGCCCGAACACCGGGGAGCTGTTTTTT.

The V gene is TRBV25-1, the J gene TRBJ2-3; 11 bases fit TRBD1. The CDR3 sequence is 16 residues long. V lost 3 bases, J lost 4 bases, and 6 bases stayed unmatched. The germline V gene encodes CDR1 MGHDK and CDR2 SYGVNS. This CDR3 reads CASSDPGQGVADTQYF. The CDR3 region has the DNA TGTGCCAGCAGTGACCCGGGACAGGGGGTTGCAGATACGCAGTATTTT.

The chain couples TRBV27 to TRBJ1-1; the D gene is possibly TRBD1 (6 bases). Germline CDR1 reads MNHEY; CDR2 reads SMNVEV (reference sequence). The CDR3 has 16 amino acids. V shed 2 bases and J shed 7 bases, with 20 bases lying between them. Here the CDR3 DNA reads TGTGCCAGCAGTTTAGTGGGGACACCGAACGCATTTGAAGCTTTCTTT. This gives the protein CASSLVGTPNAFEAFF.